Following are 13 T cell receptor beta chains from one sample sequenced in a study of blood T cell repertoires in COVID-19. The table came from immunoSEQ multiplex PCR; TCRdb's copy has only in-frame clones and leaves some out. The sample yields some 270,000 clones, roughly 82% seen once. Sequenced sample: peripheral blood. Receptor source: a woman aged 80 or older with COVID-19, enrolled during active disease.

The chain uses TRBV5-4 and TRBJ1-1, with D possibly matching TRBD1 (5 bases). Germline lookup yields CDR1 SGHNT and CDR2 YYREEE (reference sequence). This CDR3 region has 15 residues. The V gene lost 0 bases and the J gene lost 2 bases, with 11 bases spanning the gap. CDR3 loop: CASSLGGALNTEAFF. The CDR3 DNA sequence: TGTGCCAGCAGCTTGGGTGGGGCACTCAACACTGAAGCTTTCTTT. The full variable domain, completed using reference TRBV5-4 and TRBJ1-1, is ETGVTQSPTHLIKTRGQQVTLRCSSQSGHNTVSWYQQALGQGPQFIFQYYREEENGRGNFPPRFSGLQFPNYSSELNVNALELDDSALYLCASSLGGALNTEAFFGQGTRLTVV.

The V call is TRBV5-5, the J call TRBJ2-5; 15 bases match TRBD2. Germline V lookup: CDR1 SGHKS, CDR2 YYEKEE (reference sequence). The CDR3 totals 16 residues. Unmatched junction bases numbered 3, after V lost 4 bases and J lost 2 bases. The CDR3 region has the DNA TGTGCCAGCAGCACCGGACTAGCGGGGGGGCAAGAGACCCAGTACTTC. Translation: CASSTGLAGGQETQYF.

The chain is built from TRBV19 and TRBJ1-5; maybe TRBD1 (6 bases). Trimming cost V 4 bases and J 1 base, with 11 bases left between them. This CDR3 region has 15 residues. Germline CDR1 LNHDA, CDR2 SQIVND (reference sequence). The chain's CDR3 is CASSSGGVSNQPQHF. CDR3 nucleotide sequence: TGTGCCAGTAGTAGCGGGGGCGTCAGCAATCAGCCCCAGCATTTT.

A remark on this clone: The identical CDR3 is also encoded by other nucleotide sequences in the sample. This chain connects TRBV5-1 to TRBJ2-1; 13 bases line up with TRBD2. The junction had 7 bases not matched to a gene; V was cut back by 0 bases and J by 7 bases. Per the germline V gene, CDR1 is SGHRS and CDR2 is YFSETQ. The CDR3 is 17 amino acids. CDR3 sequence: CASSLGPGLAGVNEQFF. CDR3 nucleotide sequence: TGCGCCAGCAGCTTGGGCCCAGGACTAGCGGGGGTAAATGAGCAGTTCTTC.

The chain recombines TRBV2 with TRBJ2-5, with 7 bases identical to TRBD2. Per germline, CDR1 SNHLY and CDR2 FYNNEI. J gave up 1 base and V 3 bases, and 2 bases lay outside the gene matches. The CDR3 sequence is 14 residues long. The DNA for the CDR3 is TGTGCCAGCAGTGACCCTAGCGGCCAAGAGACCCAGTACTTC. Translated: CASSDPSGQETQYF.

The chain combines TRBV6-5 with TRBJ1-4; D is uncertain. Trimming removed 4 bases from V and 4 bases from J, with 7 bases in between. This CDR3 has 13 residues. In germline, CDR1 is MNHEY, CDR2 SVGAGI. CDR3 nucleotides: TGTGCCAGCAGTTGGGAGCTTAATGAAAAACTGTTTTTT. Its protein is CASSWELNEKLFF.

The rearrangement links TRBV5-4 to TRBJ2-7, with 7 bases identical to TRBD1. V was clipped by 4 bases and J by 2 bases; unmatched bases: 6. Germline V lookup: CDR1 SGHNT, CDR2 YYREEE (reference sequence). The CDR3 is made up of 14 amino acids. CDR3 nucleotides: TGTGCCAGCAGCCCGGGGACAGTCCCCTACGAGCAGTACTTC. This translates into CASSPGTVPYEQYF.

The V gene is TRBV19, the J gene TRBJ1-2; 9 nucleotides match TRBD1. V trimming: 5 bases; J trimming: 7 bases; junction bases outside the gene matches: 8. This CDR3 contains 14 residues. The germline V gene encodes CDR1 LNHDA and CDR2 SQIVND (reference sequence). The DNA for the CDR3 is TGTGCCAGTAGTGACCTCCGGGACAGGGCTGGCTACACCTTC. This sequence encodes CASSDLRDRAGYTF.

The gene calls are TRBV14 and TRBJ1-1; D unresolved. The CDR3 consists of 14 residues. Trimming removed 5 bases from V and 2 bases from J, with 12 bases in between. Looked up from germline, CDR1 is SGHDN and CDR2 is FVKESK. The DNA for the CDR3 is TGTGCCAGCAGCTATAGAGGCAGTAACACTGAAGCTTTCTTT. Protein sequence: CASSYRGSNTEAFF.

The gene calls are TRBV5-5 and TRBJ1-1; 7 bases match TRBD1. V dropped 0 bases and J dropped 2; count of bases not matched to a gene: 16. The length of the CDR3 is 19 residues. Germline lookup yields CDR1 SGHKS and CDR2 YYEKEE (reference sequence). The CDR3 sequence is CASSLAIGTAWAPNTEAFF. DNA of the CDR3: TGTGCCAGCAGCTTGGCGATAGGGACAGCCTGGGCCCCCAACACTGAAGCTTTCTTT. The full variable domain, completed using reference TRBV5-5 and TRBJ1-1, is DAGVTQSPTHLIKTRGQQVTLRCSPISGHKSVSWYQQVLGQGPQFIFQYYEKEERGRGNFPDRFSARQFPNYSSELNVNALLLGDSALYLCASSLAIGTAWAPNTEAFFGQGTRLTVV.

This clone showed up just once. The CDR3 DNA follows: TGTGCCAGCAGTTTGCAGATTAACACTGAAGCTTTCTTT. Translated: CASSLQINTEAFF. V and J are TRBV27 and TRBJ1-1; no clear D gene. The CDR3 has 13 residues. Germline CDR1 and CDR2: MNHEY and SMNVEV (reference sequence). Trimming removed 3 bases at V and 2 bases at J, with 7 bases between.

This clone is a singleton in its sample. Other DNA variants within this sample encode the same CDR3. The V and J genes are TRBV6-5 and TRBJ1-6, with 7 nucleotides matching TRBD1. CDR3 length: 13 residues. Germline CDR1 is MNHEY and CDR2 is SVGAGI. V lost 4 bases to trimming and J lost 7 bases; unmatched junction nucleotides: 1. The CDR3 DNA reads as TGTGCCAGCAGTTCGACAGGGAATTCACCCCTCCACTTT. Its protein is CASSSTGNSPLHF.

As concerns this clone: The sample carries other DNA sequences with the same CDR3. This chain uses TRBV6-2 or TRBV6-3 with TRBJ2-7, with TRBD1 identical over 9 bases. The germline gives CDR1 MNHEY, CDR2 SVGEGT. The CDR3 runs 14 residues. V trimming: 5 bases; J trimming: 4 bases; junction bases outside the gene matches: 6. CDR3 nucleotides: TGTGCCAGCAGTAAAACCGGGACAGGGTACGAGCAGTACTTC. Protein product: CASSKTGTGYEQYF.